This T cell receptor beta chain is from a study of persistence of HIV-infected CD4 T cells. Comments on this clone: Its antigen is not identified.

Cells were stimulated nonspecifically with anti-CD3/anti-CD28 magnetic beads. Sorting of responding CD4+ T cells relied on upregulated CD40 ligand together with CD69. Before stimulation, PBMCs underwent CD8+ T cell depletion. Trimming took off 6 bases at V and 0 bases at J, with 12 bases between the two ends. Germline assignment: CDR1 SGHTA and CDR2 FQGNSA. The CDR3 sequence is 15 residues long. Sequencing used immunoSEQ version 4 in survey mode. Libraries were prepared by immunoSEQ multiplex PCR; TCRdb keeps only in-frame clonotypes and omits some of them. The sample holds about 37,000 clones; roughly 89% are singletons and the top ten take about 1.3%.

The rearrangement links TRBV7-2 to TRBJ1-5; possible D gene TRBD1, 6 bases. This clonotype was sampled from an adult man with HIV who was CMV-seropositive. The source material was CD4+ T cells sorted from PBMCs after roughly 18-hour stimulation, sampled from a patient who received antiretroviral therapy. The CDR3 region has the DNA TGTGCCAGCAGTTCGGACAGAAATAGCAATCAGCCCCAGCATTTT. The encoded protein is CASSSDRNSNQPQHF.